Below, 17 T cell receptor beta chains from the same sample are listed, as sequenced in a study of blood T cell repertoires in COVID-19. This table comes from immunoSEQ multiplex PCR, and its TCRdb copy is limited to in-frame clones, with some not included. The sample has over 90,000 clones, about 84% seen once; the top ten hold about 4.3%. Input material: peripheral blood. The source of these receptors is a man aged 55 to 70 with acute or convalescent COVID-19.

The chain is built from TRBV3-1 (or the pseudogene TRBV3-2) and TRBJ1-6; 7 nucleotides line up with TRBD1. Germline trimming cut 0 bases from V and 9 bases from J; bases unmatched to any gene: 11. The CDR3 loop spans 17 amino acids. In germline, CDR1 is LGHDT, CDR2 YNNKEL (reference sequence). The DNA of the CDR3 is TGTGCCAGCAGCCAAGATAGAGGCACAGGGGTAGCTTCACCCCTCCACTTT. It encodes CASSQDRGTGVASPLHF.

V is TRBV18 and J is TRBJ1-1, with TRBD1 as a possible D gene (6 bases). Germline CDR1 KGHSH, CDR2 LQKENI. V shed 5 bases and J shed 1 base, with 8 bases lying between them. The CDR3 length is 13 residues. CDR3 region: CASSGQPNTEAFF. The CDR3 DNA reads TGTGCCAGCTCAGGACAGCCGAACACTGAAGCTTTCTTT.

The chain carries TRBV15 and TRBJ1-1; D unclear. Trimming stripped 1 base from V and 11 bases from J, with 17 bases between. CDR3 size: 14 residues. Looked up from germline, CDR1 is LNHNV and CDR2 is YYDKDF (reference sequence). CDR3 sequence: CATSRVRGSGMAFF. The CDR3 nucleotides read TGTGCCACCAGCAGAGTAAGAGGTTCCGGCATGGCTTTCTTT. Combining the CDR3 with reference TRBV15 and TRBJ1-1 gives the whole variable domain DAMVIQNPRYQVTQFGKPVTLSCSQTLNHNVMYWYQQKSSQAPKLLFHYYDKDFNNEADTPDNFQSRRPNTSFCFLDIRSPGLGDTAMYLCATSRVRGSGMAFFGQGTRLTVV.

The gene calls are TRBV11-1 and TRBJ2-7; TRBD2 might be the D (5 bases). There are 13 residues in the CDR3. Trimming took off 1 base at V and 6 bases at J, with 10 bases between the two ends. Germline loops: CDR1 SGHAT, CDR2 FQDESV (reference sequence). The CDR3 here is CASSLDRGAEQYF. The CDR3 bases are TGTGCCAGCAGCTTAGATCGGGGAGCCGAGCAGTACTTC.

This clone was detected only once. The CDR3 reads CASSAGLAGGSDTQYF. The DNA for the CDR3 is TGTGCCAGCAGCGCGGGACTAGCGGGAGGGTCAGATACGCAGTATTTT. The chain is built from TRBV2 and TRBJ2-3, with 16 bases identical to TRBD2. The CDR3 has 16 amino acids. The V gene end was trimmed by 6 bases and the J gene end by 4 bases; junction bases not matched to a gene: 4. CDR1 is SNHLY, CDR2 FYNNEI, per germline.

This clone was picked up one time. The rearrangement links TRBV12-3 or TRBV12-4 to TRBJ2-7; 7 nucleotides align to TRBD1. Unmatched junction bases numbered 3, after V lost 2 bases and J lost 5 bases. CDR3 length: 13 amino acids. This chain's CDR3 is CASSLQTGNEQYF. In DNA form, the CDR3 reads TGTGCCAGCAGTTTACAGACAGGGAACGAGCAGTACTTC.

This clone was seen once. The chain carries TRBV6-2 or TRBV6-3 and TRBJ2-7; weak D call: TRBD1 (6 bases). V gave up 1 base and J gave up 4 bases, with 11 bases separating them. The CDR3 spans 14 residues. Per germline, CDR1 MNHEY and CDR2 SVGEGT. The CDR3 coding sequence is TGTGCCAGCAGTTACTTACAGGGTGGGTACGAGCAGTACTTC. It translates to CASSYLQGGYEQYF.

This clone was observed once. The chain has TRBV28 and TRBJ2-1; TRBD2 is a possible D gene (6 bases). The CDR3 length is 15 residues. Germline V lookup: CDR1 MDHEN, CDR2 SYDVKM. Trimming removed 10 bases from V and 0 bases from J, with 16 bases in between. In DNA form, the CDR3 reads TGTGCCACCACCCAAGCGGGCACCTCCTACAATGAGCAGTTCTTC. Translation gives CATTQAGTSYNEQFF.

V gene TRBV5-6 combines with J gene TRBJ2-3, with 10 bases that match TRBD2. CDR1 is SGHDT and CDR2 is YYEEEE in the germline V gene. After removal of 3 bases from V and 4 bases from J, the junction contained 5 bases not matched to a gene. CDR3 length: 15 amino acids. The CDR3 DNA follows: TGTGCCAGCAGCTCTCTAGCGGGAGAGCCAGATACGCAGTATTTT. Translated, it gives CASSSLAGEPDTQYF.

This chain links TRBV11-2 with TRBJ2-7; TRBD1 agrees at 11 bases. CDR1 is SGHAT, CDR2 FQNNGV, per germline. The CDR3 covers 17 residues. The ends lost 4 bases at V and 2 bases at J; junction bases unmatched: 10. The CDR3 reads CASSWGQGENWAYEQYF. CDR3 sequence (DNA): TGTGCCAGCAGCTGGGGACAGGGGGAAAACTGGGCCTACGAGCAGTACTTC. Variable domain in full (rest from reference TRBV11-2 and TRBJ2-7): EAGVAQSPRYKIIEKRQSVAFWCNPISGHATLYWYQQILGQGPKLLIQFQNNGVVDDSQLPKDRFSAERLKGVDSTLKIQPAKLEDSAVYLCASSWGQGENWAYEQYFGPGTRLTVT.

V and J are TRBV6-2 or TRBV6-3 and TRBJ2-1; D might be TRBD2 (5 bases). From germline, CDR1 is MNHEY and CDR2 SVGEGT. Trimming stripped 6 bases from V and 3 bases from J, with 12 bases between. This CDR3 has 14 amino acids. This CDR3 reads CASSHRRDYNEQFF. CDR3 in DNA: TGTGCCAGCAGCCACCGCCGGGACTACAATGAGCAGTTCTTC.

This chain uses TRBV5-5 with TRBJ1-2; D is uncertain. V gave up 4 bases and J gave up 5 bases, with 18 bases separating them. CDR1 and CDR2 from the germline V gene are SGHKS and YYEKEE (reference sequence). CDR3 length: 15 residues. CDR3 DNA sequence: TGTGCCAGCAGCCAGCCCATCTCAGGAAGGTATGGCTACACCTTC. The encoded protein is CASSQPISGRYGYTF.

This rearrangement joins TRBV29-1 to TRBJ1-4; 9 bases line up with TRBD1. The junction had 8 bases not matched to a gene; V was cut back by 7 bases and J by 8 bases. CDR1 is SQVTM and CDR2 is ANQGSEA in the germline V gene. The CDR3 runs to 13 residues. The CDR3 coding sequence is TGCAGCGCCCAACAGGGGGCGGGAGAAAAACTGTTTTTT. Translating it yields CSAQQGAGEKLFF.

The chain links TRBV6-5 to TRBJ2-2; maybe TRBD2 (6 bases). V was cut by 0 bases and J by 2 bases, with 10 bases left in between. The CDR3 totals 16 residues. Germline CDR1 is MNHEY and CDR2 is SVGAGI. The chain's CDR3 is CASSYSASANTGELFF. The DNA for the CDR3 is TGTGCCAGCAGTTACTCTGCTAGCGCCAACACCGGGGAGCTGTTTTTT.

This clone came up once. The chain is built from TRBV28 and TRBJ2-7; possible D gene TRBD1, 5 bases. Germline assignment: CDR1 MDHEN and CDR2 SYDVKM. The ends were cut back, 3 bases at V and 5 bases at J, with 11 bases in the middle. The CDR3 is made up of 13 amino acids. The CDR3 nucleotides read TGTGCCAGCAGTTTCAGCGCAGGGAACGAGCAGTACTTC. This encodes CASSFSAGNEQYF.

The chain recombines TRBV9 with TRBJ1-6; possibly TRBD1 for D (6 bases). Trimming pared 4 bases from V and 4 bases from J, leaving 21 bases between. CDR1 and CDR2 from the germline V gene are SGDLS and YYNGEE. The CDR3 sequence is 18 residues long. In DNA form, the CDR3 reads TGTGCCAGCAGCCGCGACGACTTGTGGACAGAGTATAATTCACCCCTCCACTTT. This codes for CASSRDDLWTEYNSPLHF. The variable domain in full, with the rest retrieved from reference TRBV9 and TRBJ1-6, is DSGVTQTPKHLITATGQRVTLRCSPRSGDLSVYWYQQSLDQGLQFLIQYYNGEERAKGNILERFSAQQFPDLHSELNLSSLELGDSALYFCASSRDDLWTEYNSPLHFGNGTRLTVT.

The chain uses TRBV7-9 and TRBJ2-7; 10 nucleotides line up with TRBD2. The germline V gene encodes CDR1 SEHNR and CDR2 FQNEAQ (reference sequence). V was pared by 5 bases and J by 0 bases, with 10 bases of the junction left unmatched. The CDR3 runs 17 residues. CDR3 residues: CASSTGLALSSSYEQYF. The CDR3, as DNA: TGTGCCAGCAGCACGGGACTAGCGCTTTCTAGCTCCTACGAGCAGTACTTC.